There are many counts of the clone carrying this T cell receptor beta chain. What it binds is not known. Sorted cells numbering roughly 20,000 to 1,000,000, with 10%, 30% or 50% RNA, yielded the naive CD8 libraries. Sorting isolated naive CD8 T cells as CD8+CD4-CCR7+CD45RA+ events. Listed TCR primers and previously described methods were used for bulk TCR libraries. One entry per CDR3 protein results from TCRdb running MiXCR on the PCR reads. In the table there are about 640,000 distinct CDR3 sequences, nearly 20% of which are singletons. The V and J ends lost 4 bases and 0 bases respectively, with 7 bases between them. Germline CDR1 SGHKS, CDR2 YYEKEE (reference sequence). This CDR3 contains 13 residues. The sample is drawn from a study of molecular identifiers for immune sequencing clone quantification. Study observations and caveats: Reportedly, one cell's Jurkat TCR RNA was detected within 1,200,000 naive CD8 cells.

Sequenced sample: naive CD8+ T cells from blood, with Jurkat cell RNA spiked in. The subset is: FACS-sorted CD8+CD4-CCR7+CD45RA+ naive T cells. The TCR sequence derives from a human donor in good health. Some libraries in this study had Jurkat cell RNA spiked in. This chain joins TRBV5-5 and TRBJ2-5; no firm D call. CDR3 in DNA: TGTGCCAGCAGCCTCGACTACCAAGAGACCCAGTACTTC. Translated, it gives CASSLDYQETQYF.